This section outlines one TCR beta chain sequence together with its context. Its matching antigen is unknown. The record originates from a study of shared clonotypes between healthy human individuals. About the study: CD4 naive and memory got three plates each, CD8 naive two, CD8 memory one. Study-wide results and limits: Shared clonotypes across all four donors exceeded non-shared ones in generation probability.

CDR1 is LNHDA, CDR2 SQIVND, per germline (reference sequence). This CDR3 has 13 amino acids. Trimming shortened V by 6 bases and J by 3 bases, and 11 bases separated the two germline ends. CD45RO-negative, CCR7-selected cells formed the naive CD8 fraction, which excluded terminally differentiated effector memory CD45RA+ cells. TCRdb's table, derived via immunoSEQ multiplex PCR, lists solely in-frame clones and lacks some. This table holds hundreds of thousands of clones, roughly 96% found once. Specimen: naive CD8+ T cells sorted from blood. The TCR originated in a man aged 30-40 years in good health. The chain has TRBV19 and TRBJ1-1; weak D call: TRBD1 (5 bases). CDR3 DNA sequence: TGTGCCAGTAGGTGGCAGGGCTACACTGAAGCTTTCTTT. Translating it yields CASRWQGYTEAFF.